Listed below are T cell receptor beta chains from one sample, sequenced in a study of Graves' ophthalmopathy and Graves' hyperthyroidism. TCRdb fed the multiplex PCR reads into MiXCR, producing one record per CDR3 protein. The sample lists fewer than 350,000 distinct CDR3 sequences, roughly 17% occurring once. The sample consisted of peripheral blood. The receptors derive from an adult man with Graves' ophthalmopathy. The CDR3 runs from the conserved cysteine through the conserved F or W. Each record gives: J gene, D gene, V gene, clone size, CDR3 protein, CDR3 DNA. A D gene is named only where the DNA matches it firmly. Rows may omit the clone size; those that give it use once, few, many or a size class.

TRBJ1-2,.,TRBV30,many,CAWRTGLDGYTF,TGTGCCTGGCGAACAGGGCTTGATGGCTACACCTTC
TRBJ2-7,TRBD1,TRBV3-1,many,CASSDDSGQGNEQYF,TGTGCCAGCAGCGACGACTCGGGACAGGGCAACGAGCAGTACTTC
TRBJ1-5,.,TRBV6-2/TRBV6-3,many,CGSSGTGGPNSNQPQHF,TGTGGCAGCAGTGGGACGGGGGGACCTAATAGCAATCAGCCCCAGCATTTT
TRBJ2-7,.,TRBV6-1,many,CASGRDVSSYEQYF,TGTGCCAGCGGCCGGGACGTGAGCTCCTACGAGCAGTACTTC
TRBJ2-7,TRBD2,TRBV19,many,CASSTTSGYEQYF,TGTGCCAGTAGTACGACTAGCGGCTACGAGCAGTACTTC
TRBJ1-3,.,TRBV11-3,many,CASSLVGGMSGNTIYF,TGTGCCAGCAGCTTAGTCGGGGGTATGTCTGGAAACACCATATATTTT
TRBJ2-7,.,TRBV20-1,few,CSARDIASAKAYEQYF,TGCAGTGCTAGAGATATCGCTAGCGCAAAAGCCTACGAGCAGTACTTC
TRBJ2-4,.,TRBV6-5,few,CASSLDLTSKGVF,TGTGCCAGCAGTCTGGATTTGACATCCAAAGGGGTATTC
TRBJ2-5,TRBD1,TRBV29-1,many,CSVEGWDRGLETQYF,TGCAGCGTTGAAGGGTGGGACAGGGGTTTAGAGACCCAGTACTTC
TRBJ2-5,.,TRBV11-2,many,CASSHQETQYF,TGTGCCAGCAGCCATCAAGAGACCCAGTACTTC
TRBJ1-5,.,TRBV12-3/TRBV12-4,many,CASSYFLGSNQPQHF,TGTGCCAGCAGTTACTTTTTGGGTAGCAATCAGCCCCAGCATTTT
TRBJ2-5,TRBD2,TRBV6-4,.,CASNPGPDSRGGETQYF,TGTGCCAGCAATCCCGGCCCGGACTCCCGGGGAGGGGAGACCCAGTACTTC
TRBJ2-5,.,TRBV3-1,many,CASSQDWGKVETQYF,TGTGCCAGCAGCCAAGATTGGGGAAAAGTAGAGACCCAGTACTTC
TRBJ2-2,.,TRBV6-2/TRBV6-3,many,CASSQVTGELFF,TGTGCCAGCAGCCAAGTAACCGGGGAGCTGTTTTTT
TRBJ2-7,TRBD2,TRBV5-1,many,CASRQTSGVSYEQYF,TGCGCCAGCAGGCAGACTAGCGGGGTTTCCTACGAGCAGTACTTC
TRBJ2-7,TRBD1,TRBV11-2,few,CASSPRGGRDRGYYEQYF,TGTGCCAGCAGCCCACGCGGCGGCCGGGACAGGGGGTATTACGAGCAGTACTTC
TRBJ2-2,.,TRBV9,many,CASSVEIGGTGELFF,TGTGCCAGCAGCGTAGAAATAGGGGGAACCGGGGAGCTGTTTTTT
TRBJ2-2,.,TRBV7-2,many,CASSFQGGWNTGELFF,TGTGCCAGCAGCTTTCAGGGTGGATGGAACACCGGGGAGCTGTTTTTT
TRBJ2-2,TRBD2,TRBV5-1,many,CASSLPQITSGGATGELFF,TGCGCCAGCAGCTTGCCACAGATAACTAGCGGGGGGGCCACCGGGGAGCTGTTTTTT
TRBJ1-2,.,TRBV7-9,many,CASSLDKLYGYTF,TGTGCCAGCAGCCTCGACAAGCTCTATGGCTACACCTTC
TRBJ1-2,.,TRBV28,many,CASSPLGQGFYGYTF,TGTGCCAGCAGTCCCCTCGGGCAGGGGTTCTATGGCTACACCTTC
TRBJ1-6,.,TRBV20-1,many,CSARRFGTEDSPLHF,TGCAGTGCTAGAAGGTTTGGGACGGAGGATTCACCCCTCCACTTT
TRBJ1-1,.,TRBV5-1,many,CASSLGGGNAEAFF,TGCGCCAGCAGCCTCGGGGGGGGGAACGCTGAAGCTTTCTTT
TRBJ2-5,TRBD1,TRBV6-2/TRBV6-3,many,CATFAPGQGVETQYF,TGTGCCACCTTCGCCCCGGGACAGGGGGTCGAGACCCAGTACTTC
TRBJ2-7,TRBD1,TRBV20-1,many,CSAGHVDRVPYEQYF,TGCAGTGCCGGACATGTAGACAGGGTCCCCTACGAGCAGTACTTC
TRBJ2-7,TRBD2,TRBV9,many,CASSMTSGSADEQYF,TGTGCCAGCAGCATGACTAGCGGGAGTGCAGACGAGCAGTACTTC
TRBJ1-2,.,TRBV7-2,many,CASSPGAQEDGYTF,TGTGCCAGCAGTCCAGGAGCACAGGAGGATGGCTACACCTTC
TRBJ1-2,.,TRBV20-1,many,CSARRGVDGYTF,TGCAGTGCTAGACGAGGGGTCGATGGCTACACCTTC
TRBJ2-7,.,TRBV4-3,few,CASSQVYGGFGYEQYF,TGCGCCAGCAGCCAAGTTTACGGGGGATTTGGCTACGAGCAGTACTTC
TRBJ2-5,.,TRBV6-2/TRBV6-3,many,CASSYRSGFQETQYF,TGTGCCAGCAGTTACAGGTCGGGGTTCCAAGAGACCCAGTACTTC